One sample yielded the 2 T cell receptor beta chains listed below, sequenced in a study of beta chain features in type 1 diabetes. Study-level points and caveats: When Type 1 diabetes patients were examined, their TCRB CDR3s proved moderately but significantly shorter in all four CD4+ subsets.

Antigen specificity for these receptors is unknown. The entirety of the isolated RNA underwent reverse transcription, so expressed TCRB transcripts were sequenced. Sequenced by immunoSEQ multiplex PCR; TCRdb stores in-frame clones only, minus some. The data contain about 390,000 clones, over 9% of them singletons. Sample: central memory CD4+ T cells from blood. Receptors were obtained from a man younger than 45 with type 1 diabetes.

A few counts support this clone. This chain uses TRBV27 with TRBJ1-5; TRBD1 aligns across 7 bases. The CDR3 length is 12 residues. V gave up 11 bases and J gave up 7 bases; unmatched junction bases: 8. Germline CDR1 MNHEY, CDR2 SMNVEV (reference sequence). The CDR3 protein is CASGGIGQPQHF. In nucleotides, the CDR3 is TGTGCCTCAGGGGGAATTGGACAGCCCCAGCATTTT.

This clone has at least ten counts. The chain links TRBV18 to TRBJ1-2, with D unclear. Per germline, CDR1 KGHSH and CDR2 LQKENI. V lost 0 bases and J lost 5, with 10 bases in between. CDR3 length: 14 residues. The CDR3 here is CASSPPGIGYGYTF. For the CDR3, the DNA is TGTGCCAGCTCACCACCGGGAATTGGGTATGGCTACACCTTC.